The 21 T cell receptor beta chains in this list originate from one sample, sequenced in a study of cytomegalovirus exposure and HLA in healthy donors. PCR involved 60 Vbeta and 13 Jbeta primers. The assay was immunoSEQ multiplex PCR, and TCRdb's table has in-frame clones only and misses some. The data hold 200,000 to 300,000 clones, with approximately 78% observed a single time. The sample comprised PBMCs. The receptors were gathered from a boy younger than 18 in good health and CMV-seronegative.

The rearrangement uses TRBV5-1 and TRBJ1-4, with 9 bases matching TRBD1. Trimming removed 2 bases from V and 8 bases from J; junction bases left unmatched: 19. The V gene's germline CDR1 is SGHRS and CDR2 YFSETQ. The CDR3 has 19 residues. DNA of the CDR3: TGCGCCAGCAGCTTACCGCCGGGACAGGGAACAACAAAGTCGGAAAAACTGTTTTTT. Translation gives CASSLPPGQGTTKSEKLFF. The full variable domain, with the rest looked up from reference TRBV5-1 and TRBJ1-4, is KAGVTQTPRYLIKTRGQQVTLSCSPISGHRSVSWYQQTPGQGLQFLFEYFSETQRNKGNFPGRFSGRQFSNSRSEMNVSTLELGDSALYLCASSLPPGQGTTKSEKLFFGSGTQLSVL.

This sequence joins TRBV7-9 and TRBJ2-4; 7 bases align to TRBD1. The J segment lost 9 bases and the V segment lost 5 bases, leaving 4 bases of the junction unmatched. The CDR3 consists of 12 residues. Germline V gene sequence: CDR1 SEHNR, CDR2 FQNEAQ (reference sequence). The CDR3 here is CASSRTGSIQYF. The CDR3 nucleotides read TGTGCCAGCAGCCGGACAGGTTCCATTCAGTACTTC.

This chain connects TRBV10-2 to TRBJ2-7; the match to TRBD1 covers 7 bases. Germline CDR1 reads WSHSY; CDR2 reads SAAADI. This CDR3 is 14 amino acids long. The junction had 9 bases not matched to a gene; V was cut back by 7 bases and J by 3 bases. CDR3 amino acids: CASTRQGFFYEQYF. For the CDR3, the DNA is TGCGCCAGCACAAGACAGGGTTTTTTCTACGAGCAGTACTTC.

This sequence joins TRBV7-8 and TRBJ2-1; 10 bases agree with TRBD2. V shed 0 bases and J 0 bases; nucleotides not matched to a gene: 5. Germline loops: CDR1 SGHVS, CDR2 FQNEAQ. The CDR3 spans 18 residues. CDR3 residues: CASSLAEAGGRSYNEQFF. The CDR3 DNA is TGTGCCAGCAGCTTAGCGGAAGCGGGAGGGCGCTCCTACAATGAGCAGTTCTTC.

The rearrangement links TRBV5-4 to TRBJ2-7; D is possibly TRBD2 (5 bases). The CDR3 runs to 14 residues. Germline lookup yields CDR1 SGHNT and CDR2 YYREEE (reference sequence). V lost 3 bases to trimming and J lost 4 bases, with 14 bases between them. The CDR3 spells CASSYGVGPYEQYF. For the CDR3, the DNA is TGTGCCAGCAGCTACGGGGTGGGTCCTTACGAGCAGTACTTC. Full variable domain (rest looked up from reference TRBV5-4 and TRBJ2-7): ETGVTQSPTHLIKTRGQQVTLRCSSQSGHNTVSWYQQALGQGPQFIFQYYREEENGRGNFPPRFSGLQFPNYSSELNVNALELDDSALYLCASSYGVGPYEQYFGPGTRLTVT.

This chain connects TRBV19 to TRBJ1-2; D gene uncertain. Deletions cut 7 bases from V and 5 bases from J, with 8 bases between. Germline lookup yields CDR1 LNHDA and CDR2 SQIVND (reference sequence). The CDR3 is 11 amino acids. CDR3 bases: TGTGCCAGTAATTCGGTTTATGGCTACACCTTC. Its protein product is CASNSVYGYTF.

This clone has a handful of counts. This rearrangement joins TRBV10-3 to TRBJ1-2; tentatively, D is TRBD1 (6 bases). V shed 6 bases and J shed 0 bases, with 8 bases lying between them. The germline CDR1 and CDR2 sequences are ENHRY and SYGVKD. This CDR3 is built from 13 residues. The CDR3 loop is CAISRDTNYGYTF. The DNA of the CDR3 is TGTGCCATCAGCCGGGACACTAACTATGGCTACACCTTC.

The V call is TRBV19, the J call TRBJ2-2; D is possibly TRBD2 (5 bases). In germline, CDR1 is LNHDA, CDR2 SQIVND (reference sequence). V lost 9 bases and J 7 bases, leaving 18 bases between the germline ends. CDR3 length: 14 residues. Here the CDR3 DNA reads TGTGCCAGCGGGCGGGTTCCCTTCGACGGGGAGCTGTTTTTT. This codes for CASGRVPFDGELFF.

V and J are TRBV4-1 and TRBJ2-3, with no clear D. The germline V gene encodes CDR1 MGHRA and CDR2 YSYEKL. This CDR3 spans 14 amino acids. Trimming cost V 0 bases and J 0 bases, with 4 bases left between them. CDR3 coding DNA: TGCGCCAGCAGCCAAGATCATAGCACAGATACGCAGTATTTT. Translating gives CASSQDHSTDTQYF.

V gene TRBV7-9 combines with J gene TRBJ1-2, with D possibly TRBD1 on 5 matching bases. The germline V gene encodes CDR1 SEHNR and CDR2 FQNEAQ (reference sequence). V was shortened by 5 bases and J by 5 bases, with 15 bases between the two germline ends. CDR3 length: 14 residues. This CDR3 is CASSPDGGGYGYTF. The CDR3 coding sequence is TGTGCCAGCAGCCCAGACGGGGGTGGGTATGGCTACACCTTC.

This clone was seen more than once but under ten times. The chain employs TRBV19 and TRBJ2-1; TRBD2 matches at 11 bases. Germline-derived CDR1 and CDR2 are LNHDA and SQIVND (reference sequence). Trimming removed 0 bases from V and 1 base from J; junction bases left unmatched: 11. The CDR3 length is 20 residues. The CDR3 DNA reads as TGTGCCAGTAGTATAGATTTAGCGGGGGGGCTTTCTTTTTCCTACAATGAGCAGTTCTTC. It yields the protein CASSIDLAGGLSFSYNEQFF.

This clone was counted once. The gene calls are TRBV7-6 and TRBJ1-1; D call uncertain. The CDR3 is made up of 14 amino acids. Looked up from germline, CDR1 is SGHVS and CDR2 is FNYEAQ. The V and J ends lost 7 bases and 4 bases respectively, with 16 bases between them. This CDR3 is CASNSIGLGTEAFF. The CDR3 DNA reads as TGTGCCAGCAACTCCATAGGACTCGGCACTGAAGCTTTCTTT.

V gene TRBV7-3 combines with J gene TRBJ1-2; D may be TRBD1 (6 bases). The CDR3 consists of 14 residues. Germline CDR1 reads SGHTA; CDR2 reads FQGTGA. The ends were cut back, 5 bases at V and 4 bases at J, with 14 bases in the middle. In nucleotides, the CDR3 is TGTGCCAGCAGCACGGACAGCATCTCCTATGGCTACACCTTC. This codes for CASSTDSISYGYTF. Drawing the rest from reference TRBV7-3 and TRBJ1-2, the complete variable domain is GAGVSQTPSNKVTEKGKYVELRCDPISGHTALYWYRQSLGQGPEFLIYFQGTGAADDSGLPNDRFFAVRPEGSVSTLKIQRTERGDSAVYLCASSTDSISYGYTFGSGTRLTVV.

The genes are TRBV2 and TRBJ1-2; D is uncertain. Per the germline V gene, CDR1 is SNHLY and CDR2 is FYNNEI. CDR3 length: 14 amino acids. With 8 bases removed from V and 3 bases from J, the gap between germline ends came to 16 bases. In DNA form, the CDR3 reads TGTGCCAGCGATTCACCGGGAGCCTACTATGGCTACACCTTC. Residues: CASDSPGAYYGYTF.

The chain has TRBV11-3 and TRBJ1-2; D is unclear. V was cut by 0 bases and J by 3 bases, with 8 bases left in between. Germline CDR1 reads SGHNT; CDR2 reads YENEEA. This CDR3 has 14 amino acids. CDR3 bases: TGTGCCAGCAGCTTAGACCCTGCGGACTATGGCTACACCTTC. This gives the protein CASSLDPADYGYTF.

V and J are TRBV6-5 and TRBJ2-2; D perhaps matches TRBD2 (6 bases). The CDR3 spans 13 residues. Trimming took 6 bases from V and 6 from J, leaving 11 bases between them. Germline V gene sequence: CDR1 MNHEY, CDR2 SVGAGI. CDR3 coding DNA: TGTGCCAGCAGCCTGCGGGGTTCCGGGGAGCTGTTTTTT. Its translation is CASSLRGSGELFF.

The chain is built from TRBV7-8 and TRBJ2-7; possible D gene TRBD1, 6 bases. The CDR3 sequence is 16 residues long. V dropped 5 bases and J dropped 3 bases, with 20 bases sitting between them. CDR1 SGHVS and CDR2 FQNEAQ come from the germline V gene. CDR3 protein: CASSTGFPGTNYEQYF. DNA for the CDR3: TGTGCCAGCAGCACAGGATTCCCCGGGACAAACTACGAGCAGTACTTC.

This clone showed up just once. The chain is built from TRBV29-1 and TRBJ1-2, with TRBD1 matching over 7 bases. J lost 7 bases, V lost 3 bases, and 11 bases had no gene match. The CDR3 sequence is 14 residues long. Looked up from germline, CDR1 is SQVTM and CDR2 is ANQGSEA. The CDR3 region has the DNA TGCAGCGTTGATATTTTGTGGACAGGCGGTGGCTACACCTTC. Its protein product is CSVDILWTGGGYTF. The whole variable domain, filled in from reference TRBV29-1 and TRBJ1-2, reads SAVISQKPSRDICQRGTSLTIQCQVDSQVTMMFWYRQQPGQSLTLIATANQGSEATYESGFVIDKFPISRPNLTFSTLTVSNMSPEDSSIYLCSVDILWTGGGYTFGSGTRLTVV.

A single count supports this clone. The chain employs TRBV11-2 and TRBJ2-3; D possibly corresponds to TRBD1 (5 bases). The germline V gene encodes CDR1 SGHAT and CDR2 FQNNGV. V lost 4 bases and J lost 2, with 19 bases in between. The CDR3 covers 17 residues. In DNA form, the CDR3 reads TGTGCCAGCAGCTCCGTCCTGAGACAGTGGGACACAGATACGCAGTATTTT. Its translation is CASSSVLRQWDTDTQYF.

CDR3 protein: CAIPEQGGNTIYF. The CDR3 DNA is TGTGCCATCCCCGAACAGGGAGGAAACACCATATATTTT. The V gene is TRBV27, the J gene TRBJ1-3, with D maybe TRBD1 (6 bases). This CDR3 has 13 residues. From germline, CDR1 is MNHEY and CDR2 SMNVEV (reference sequence). V shed 10 bases and J shed 4 bases, with 14 bases lying between them.

CDR3 nucleotide sequence: TGTGCCAGTAGTACCACCCGGGGACTACCTACCTACGAGCAGTACTTC. Amino acids: CASSTTRGLPTYEQYF. The chain links TRBV19 to TRBJ2-7, with TRBD2 matching 7 bases. V shed 4 bases, J shed 2 bases, and the junction held 11 bases outside the gene matches. The CDR3 contains 16 residues. Germline-derived CDR1 and CDR2 are LNHDA and SQIVND (reference sequence).